This paragraph reports one TCR beta chain. No antigen is known for it. The data derive from a study of cytomegalovirus exposure and HLA in healthy donors. Study-level points and caveats: Across donors, most TCRs were seen rarely, yet some public ones were widespread.

Assay: immunoSEQ multiplex PCR; the TCRdb copy retains only in-frame clones and omits some. The table shows 250,000 to 300,000 clones, with 90% occurring only once. Separate from the approximately 700-subject first cohort was the 120-subject validation cohort, to which the donors belonged. The CDR3 sequence is 14 residues long. V was clipped by 1 base and J by 2 bases, with 8 bases between them. Per germline, CDR1 SGHVS and CDR2 FQNEAQ. The receptor comes from a woman between 18 and 29 years old in good health and CMV-seronegative. The specimen was PBMCs. The chain is built from TRBV7-8 and TRBJ1-2; possibly TRBD1 for D (6 bases). The CDR3 sequence is CASSLGTVNYGYTF. DNA of the CDR3: TGTGCCAGCAGCTTAGGGACAGTCAACTATGGCTACACCTTC.